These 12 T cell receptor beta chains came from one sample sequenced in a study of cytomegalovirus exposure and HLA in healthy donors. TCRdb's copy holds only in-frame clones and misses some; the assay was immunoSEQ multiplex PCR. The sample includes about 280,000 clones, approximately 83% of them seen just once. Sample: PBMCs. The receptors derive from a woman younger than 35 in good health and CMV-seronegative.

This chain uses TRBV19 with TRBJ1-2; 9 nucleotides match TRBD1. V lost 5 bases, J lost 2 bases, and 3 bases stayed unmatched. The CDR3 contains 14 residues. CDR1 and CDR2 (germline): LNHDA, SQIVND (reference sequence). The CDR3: CASSLGTGNYGYTF. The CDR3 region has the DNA TGTGCCAGTAGTCTCGGGACAGGGAACTATGGCTACACCTTC.

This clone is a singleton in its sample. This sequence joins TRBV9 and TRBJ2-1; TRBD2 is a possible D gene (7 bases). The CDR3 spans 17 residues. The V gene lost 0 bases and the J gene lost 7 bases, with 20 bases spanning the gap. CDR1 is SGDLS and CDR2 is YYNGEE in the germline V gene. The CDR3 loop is CASSVAGGASVRNEQFF. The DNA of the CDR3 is TGTGCCAGCAGCGTAGCTGGGGGGGCGAGCGTAAGGAATGAGCAGTTCTTC.

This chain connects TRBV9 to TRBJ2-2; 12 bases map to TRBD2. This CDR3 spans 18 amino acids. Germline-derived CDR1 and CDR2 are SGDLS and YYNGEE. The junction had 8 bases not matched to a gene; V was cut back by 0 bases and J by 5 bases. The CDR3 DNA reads TGTGCCAGCAGCGTAGCTGCTAGCGGGAGGGCCGGGACCGGGGAGCTGTTTTTT. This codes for CASSVAASGRAGTGELFF. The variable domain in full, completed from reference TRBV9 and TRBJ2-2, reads DSGVTQTPKHLITATGQRVTLRCSPRSGDLSVYWYQQSLDQGLQFLIQYYNGEERAKGNILERFSAQQFPDLHSELNLSSLELGDSALYFCASSVAASGRAGTGELFFGEGSRLTVL.

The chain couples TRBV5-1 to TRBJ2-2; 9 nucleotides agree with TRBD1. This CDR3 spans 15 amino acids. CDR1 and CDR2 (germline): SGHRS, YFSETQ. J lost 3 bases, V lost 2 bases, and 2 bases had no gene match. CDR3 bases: TGCGCCAGCAGCTTTGACAGGGGGGACACCGGGGAGCTGTTTTTT. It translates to CASSFDRGDTGELFF.

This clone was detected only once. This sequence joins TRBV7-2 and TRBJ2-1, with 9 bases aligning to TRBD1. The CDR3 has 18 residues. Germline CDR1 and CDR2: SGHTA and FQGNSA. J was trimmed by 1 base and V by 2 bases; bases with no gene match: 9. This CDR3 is CASSLQGQGLRSYNEQFF. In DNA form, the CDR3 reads TGTGCCAGCAGCTTACAGGGACAGGGTCTGAGGTCCTACAATGAGCAGTTCTTC.

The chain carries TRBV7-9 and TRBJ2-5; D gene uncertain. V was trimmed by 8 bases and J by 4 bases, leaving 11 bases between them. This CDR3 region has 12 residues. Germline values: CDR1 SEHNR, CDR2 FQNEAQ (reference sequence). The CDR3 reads CASGLSRETQYF. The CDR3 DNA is TGTGCCAGCGGGCTTTCGCGAGAGACCCAGTACTTC.

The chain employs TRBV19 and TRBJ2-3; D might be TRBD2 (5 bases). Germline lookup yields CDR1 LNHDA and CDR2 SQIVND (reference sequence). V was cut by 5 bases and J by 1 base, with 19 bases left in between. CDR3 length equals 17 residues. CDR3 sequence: CASSSGLGVAGTDTQYF. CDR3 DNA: TGTGCCAGTAGTTCGGGGTTGGGCGTTGCGGGCACAGATACGCAGTATTTT.

For the CDR3, the DNA is TGTGCCAGTAGTACGGGACAGGGGAGGCACGAGCAGTACTTC. It yields the protein CASSTGQGRHEQYF. V gene TRBV19 combines with J gene TRBJ2-7, with 10 bases aligning to TRBD1. CDR1 LNHDA and CDR2 SQIVND come from the germline V gene (reference sequence). V lost 4 bases and J lost 5; bases outside the gene matches: 5. This CDR3 is built from 14 residues. Complete variable domain (other parts from reference TRBV19 and TRBJ2-7): DGGITQSPKYLFRKEGQNVTLSCEQNLNHDAMYWYRQDPGQGLRLIYYSQIVNDFQKGDIAEGYSVSREKKESFPLTVTSAQKNPTAFYLCASSTGQGRHEQYFGPGTRLTVT.

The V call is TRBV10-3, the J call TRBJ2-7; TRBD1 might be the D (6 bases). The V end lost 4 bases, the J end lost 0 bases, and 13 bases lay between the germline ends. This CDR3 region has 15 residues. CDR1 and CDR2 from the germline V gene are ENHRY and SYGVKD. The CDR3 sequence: CAISVGAGDSYEQYF. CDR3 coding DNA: TGTGCCATCAGTGTCGGGGCAGGGGACTCCTACGAGCAGTACTTC.

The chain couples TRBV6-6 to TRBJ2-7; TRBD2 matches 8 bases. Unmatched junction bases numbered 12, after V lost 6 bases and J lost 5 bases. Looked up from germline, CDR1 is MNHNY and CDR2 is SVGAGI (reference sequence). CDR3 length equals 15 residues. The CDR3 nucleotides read TGTGCCAGCAGCGGGCGGACTAGCTTTCGCGACGAGCAGTACTTC. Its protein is CASSGRTSFRDEQYF.

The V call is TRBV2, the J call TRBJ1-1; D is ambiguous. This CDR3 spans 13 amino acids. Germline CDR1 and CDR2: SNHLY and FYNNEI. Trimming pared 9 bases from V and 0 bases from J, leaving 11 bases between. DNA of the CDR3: TGTGCCAGTGCGGAGGTAATGAACACTGAAGCTTTCTTT. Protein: CASAEVMNTEAFF. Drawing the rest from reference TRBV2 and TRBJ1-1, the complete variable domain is EPEVTQTPSHQVTQMGQEVILRCVPISNHLYFYWYRQILGQKVEFLVSFYNNEISEKSEIFDDQFSVERPDGSNFTLKIRSTKLEDSAMYFCASAEVMNTEAFFGQGTRLTVV.

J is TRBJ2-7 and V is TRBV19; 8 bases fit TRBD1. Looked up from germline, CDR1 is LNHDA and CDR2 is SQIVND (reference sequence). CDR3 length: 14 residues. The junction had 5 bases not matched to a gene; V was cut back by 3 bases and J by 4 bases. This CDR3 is CASSIGTGEYEQYF. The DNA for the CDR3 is TGTGCCAGTAGTATCGGGACAGGTGAATACGAGCAGTACTTC.